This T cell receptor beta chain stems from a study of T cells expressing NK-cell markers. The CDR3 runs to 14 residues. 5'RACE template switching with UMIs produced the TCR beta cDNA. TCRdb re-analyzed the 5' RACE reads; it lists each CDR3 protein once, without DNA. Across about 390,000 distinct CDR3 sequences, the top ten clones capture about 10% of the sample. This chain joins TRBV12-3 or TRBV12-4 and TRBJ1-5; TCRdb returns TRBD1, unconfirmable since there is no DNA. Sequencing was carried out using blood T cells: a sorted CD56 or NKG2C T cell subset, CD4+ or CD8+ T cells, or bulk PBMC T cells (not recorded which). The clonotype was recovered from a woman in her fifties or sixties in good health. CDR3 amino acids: CAGDLQGENQPQHF.